These 8 T cell receptor beta chains share one sample of origin, sequenced in a study of T cell responses to AZD1222 COVID-19 vaccine. Some clones are missing from TCRdb's copy, which holds only in-frame ones; the method was immunoSEQ multiplex PCR. The table has 150,000 to 190,000 clones, about nine tenths seen once; the top ten hold about 1.7%. The sample was peripheral blood, taken on day 0 of AZD1222 vaccination. Receptors originate from an adult in good health.

This clone was observed a handful of times. The chain joins TRBV12-5 to TRBJ1-3; 7 bases align to TRBD1. CDR3 length equals 15 residues. V was pared by 5 bases and J by 2 bases, with 6 bases of the junction left unmatched. The germline gives CDR1 LGHNT, CDR2 FRNRAP. DNA of the CDR3: TGTGCTAGTGGTCCCGAGGGGGCCCCTGGAAACACCATATATTTT. Translating gives CASGPEGAPGNTIYF. The whole variable domain, filled in from reference TRBV12-5 and TRBJ1-3, reads DARVTQTPRHKVTEMGQEVTMRCQPILGHNTVFWYRQTMMQGLELLAYFRNRAPLDDSGMPKDRFSAEMPDATLATLKIQPSEPRDSAVYFCASGPEGAPGNTIYFGEGSWLTVV.

The rearrangement uses TRBV7-2 and TRBJ1-6; D gene ambiguous. The germline V and J ends were trimmed by 0 bases and 6 bases, with 9 bases remaining between them. This CDR3 has 15 residues. Germline loops: CDR1 SGHTA, CDR2 FQGNSA. This chain's CDR3 is CASSLAVRVNSPLHF. Written as DNA, the CDR3 is TGTGCCAGCAGCTTAGCTGTGAGGGTTAATTCACCCCTCCACTTT.

The chain couples TRBV27 to TRBJ1-4, with 11 bases matching TRBD1. Germline V CDR1 and CDR2: MNHEY, SMNVEV (reference sequence). The CDR3 is 17 residues long. After removal of 6 bases from V and 2 bases from J, the junction contained 8 bases not matched to a gene. This chain's CDR3 is CASRPGQGVFTNEKLFF. CDR3 bases: TGTGCCAGCAGACCGGGACAGGGGGTTTTTACTAATGAAAAACTGTTTTTT.

The J gene is TRBJ2-7, the V gene TRBV7-2; TRBD2 matches 11 bases. Germline lookup yields CDR1 SGHTA and CDR2 FQGNSA. This CDR3 is 16 amino acids long. V lost 5 bases and J lost 0; bases outside the gene matches: 6. The CDR3 region has the DNA TGTGCCAGCAGCCCGGATAGCGGGAGGGCCTCCTACGAGCAGTACTTC. It specifies CASSPDSGRASYEQYF.

Only one count was recorded for this clone. J is TRBJ1-2 and V is TRBV2; D call uncertain. Germline V lookup: CDR1 SNHLY, CDR2 FYNNEI. CDR3 size: 12 residues. Trimming removed 3 bases at V and 2 bases at J, with 4 bases between. In nucleotides, the CDR3 is TGTGCCAGCAGTGAGGAGAACTATGGCTACACCTTC. This encodes CASSEENYGYTF.

This rearrangement joins TRBV18 to TRBJ1-2; D gene uncertain. Germline V gene data show CDR1 as KGHSH and CDR2 as LQKENI. The CDR3 totals 11 residues. The germline V and J ends were trimmed by 2 bases and 8 bases, with 6 bases remaining between them. The CDR3 DNA follows: TGTGCCAGCTCACCAGGAGGAGGCTACACCTTC. Its protein is CASSPGGGYTF.

The chain combines TRBV12-2 with TRBJ2-2; TRBD2 is the table's D call and was not checked against the DNA. TRBV12-2 is given as a pseudogene. This CDR3 comprises 21 residues. Written as DNA, the CDR3 is TGTGCAAGTCGCTTAGACGCTACCCTGACTAGCGGGAGGGACTCCACCGGGGAGCTGTTTTTT. This sequence encodes CASRLDATLTSGRDSTGELFF.

The chain links TRBV28 to TRBJ1-2; D gene unclear. CDR1 and CDR2 from the germline V gene are MDHEN and SYDVKM. Trimming stripped 5 bases from V and 5 bases from J, with 12 bases between. This CDR3 comprises 13 residues. The CDR3 loop is CASSTLTGYGYTF. The DNA for the CDR3 is TGTGCCAGCAGTACCCTTACTGGGTATGGCTACACCTTC.